These 11 T cell receptor beta chains were sequenced from one sample in a study of cytomegalovirus exposure and HLA in healthy donors. 60 Vbeta and 13 Jbeta primers were used in PCR. Profiled with immunoSEQ multiplex PCR; TCRdb holds only in-frame clones, not every one. The sample has 150,000 to 200,000 clones, around 80% seen once; the top ten hold 1.5% to 2%. Material: PBMCs. The receptors were sampled from a woman under 40 in good health and CMV-seronegative.

This sequence joins TRBV19 and TRBJ2-1; D might be TRBD2 (7 bases). Germline CDR1 is LNHDA and CDR2 is SQIVND (reference sequence). The CDR3 totals 15 residues. V lost 6 bases, J lost 5 bases, and 17 bases lay in between. CDR3 nucleotides: TGTGCCAGTAGCCCCACGGGGGGCAAACACAATGAGCAGTTCTTC. Translating it yields CASSPTGGKHNEQFF.

This clone was picked up a small number of times. The chain couples TRBV19 to TRBJ2-3; no clear D. Germline lookup yields CDR1 LNHDA and CDR2 SQIVND (reference sequence). The length of the CDR3 is 14 residues. The V end was cut by 3 bases, the J end by 0 bases, with 7 bases between. The CDR3 here is CASSMGPSTDTQYF. The DNA of the CDR3 is TGTGCCAGTAGTATGGGCCCTAGCACAGATACGCAGTATTTT.

The chain employs TRBV7-8 and TRBJ2-5; 7 bases are a match to TRBD2. The J call may be faulty, since TRBJ2-7 better matches the DNA end. CDR1 is SGHVS and CDR2 is FQNEAQ in the germline V gene. The CDR3 length is 14 residues. The chain's CDR3 is CASSLGGGLYEQYF. The CDR3 bases are TGTGCCAGCAGCTTAGGGGGGGGACTCTACGAGCAGTACTTC.

This chain's CDR3 is CASSIVVRGSPLHF. The CDR3 bases are TGTGCCAGTAGTATCGTAGTCAGGGGGTCACCCCTCCACTTT. V usage is TRBV19 and J usage is TRBJ1-6; 7 bases align to TRBD1. Germline V gives CDR1 LNHDA, CDR2 SQIVND (reference sequence). V was clipped by 3 bases and J by 10 bases; unmatched bases: 6. The length of the CDR3 is 14 residues.

The chain uses TRBV5-1 and TRBJ2-5; TRBD2 matches 13 bases. Losses at the gene ends were 0 bases for V and 5 bases for J; bases not matched to a gene: 13. The germline CDR1 and CDR2 sequences are SGHRS and YFSETQ. CDR3 length: 19 residues. The DNA for the CDR3 is TGCGCCAGCAGCTTGGCCTTACTAGCGGGGGGGCCGGGGCTGGAGACCCAGTACTTC. The encoded protein is CASSLALLAGGPGLETQYF.

The chain recombines TRBV5-6 with TRBJ1-1; 9 nucleotides align to TRBD1. Germline V CDR1 and CDR2: SGHDT, YYEEEE. CDR3 length equals 14 residues. V dropped 3 bases and J dropped 5; count of bases not matched to a gene: 5. The CDR3 loop is CASSYTGGLTEAFF. Written as DNA, the CDR3 is TGTGCCAGCAGCTACACAGGGGGCCTGACTGAAGCTTTCTTT.

J is TRBJ2-3 and V is TRBV7-2, with a tentative D call TRBD2 (5 bases). The CDR3 loop spans 12 amino acids. Per the germline V gene, CDR1 is SGHTA and CDR2 is FQGNSA. Trimming took off 4 bases at V and 7 bases at J, with 9 bases between the two ends. In nucleotides, the CDR3 is TGTGCCAGCAGCTGGGGAGTTTATACGCAGTATTTT. Residues: CASSWGVYTQYF.

The rearrangement joins TRBV27 to TRBJ2-3; 8 bases align to TRBD2. The germline V gene encodes CDR1 MNHEY and CDR2 SMNVEV (reference sequence). CDR3 length: 16 amino acids. Germline trimming cut 7 bases from V and 3 bases from J; bases unmatched to any gene: 12. CDR3 amino acids: CASTPLTSGDTDTQYF. The DNA for the CDR3 is TGTGCCAGCACGCCCCTTACTAGCGGAGATACAGATACGCAGTATTTT.

V is TRBV9 and J is TRBJ2-5; possibly TRBD2 for D (5 bases). Germline loops: CDR1 SGDLS, CDR2 YYNGEE. This CDR3 is built from 14 residues. Between the trimmed V and J ends, which lost 0 bases and 5 bases, there was a span of 11 bases. The CDR3 loop is CASSVGQPGETQYF. CDR3 DNA sequence: TGTGCCAGCAGCGTAGGGCAGCCGGGGGAGACCCAGTACTTC. The complete variable domain, with remaining parts taken from reference TRBV9 and TRBJ2-5, reads DSGVTQTPKHLITATGQRVTLRCSPRSGDLSVYWYQQSLDQGLQFLIQYYNGEERAKGNILERFSAQQFPDLHSELNLSSLELGDSALYFCASSVGQPGETQYFGPGTRLLVL.

This rearrangement joins TRBV4-3 to TRBJ1-4; 11 bases fit TRBD1. Trimming took 2 bases from V and 2 from J; bases not matched to a gene: 4. CDR1 LGHNA and CDR2 YSLEER come from the germline V gene. This CDR3 has 17 amino acids. CDR3 amino acids: CASSQRTGGSTNEKLFF. In nucleotides, the CDR3 is TGCGCCAGCAGCCAAAGGACAGGGGGCTCGACTAATGAAAAACTGTTTTTT.

J is TRBJ2-3 and V is TRBV9; the match to TRBD2 covers 13 bases. V was pared by 4 bases and J by 1 base, with 3 bases of the junction left unmatched. The germline CDR1 and CDR2 sequences are SGDLS and YYNGEE. The CDR3 has 16 residues. The CDR3 nucleotides are TGTGCCAGCAGCCCCGGACTAGCGGGGGGCACAGATACGCAGTATTTT. This gives the protein CASSPGLAGGTDTQYF.